This section outlines one T cell receptor beta chain sequence together with its context. This sample was taken from a study of blood T cell repertoires in COVID-19. Overall study: Samples taken during acute and convalescent COVID-19 were collected in the United States, Italy and Spain. From T cells, B-cell-depleted T cells, or PBMCs came the material, which was cDNA or gDNA.

The junction had 1 base not matched to a gene; V was cut back by 5 bases and J by 0 bases. The CDR3 consists of 15 residues. From germline, CDR1 is SEHNR and CDR2 FQNEAQ (reference sequence). In the study's own analysis: Reference gene primer amplification gave estimated nucleated cell counts. TCRdb's table, derived via immunoSEQ multiplex PCR, lists solely in-frame clones and lacks some. That table furnishes V, J and clone size, whereas the DNA furnished D and trimming. Of roughly 60,000 clones in the sample, almost 95% were seen once. The receptor comes from a man aged 50 or older with active COVID-19. V and J are TRBV7-9 and TRBJ2-6; TRBD2 matches 7 bases. Sequenced material: peripheral blood. The CDR3: CASSRGDSGANVLTF. The CDR3 DNA sequence: TGTGCCAGCAGCCGGGGGGACTCTGGGGCCAACGTCCTGACTTTC. The full variable domain, with the rest looked up from reference TRBV7-9 and TRBJ2-6, is DTGVSQNPRHKITKRGQNVTFRCDPISEHNRLYWYRQTLGQGPEFLTYFQNEAQLEKSRLLSDRFSAERPKGSFSTLEIQRTEQGDSAMYLCASSRGDSGANVLTFGAGSRLTVL.